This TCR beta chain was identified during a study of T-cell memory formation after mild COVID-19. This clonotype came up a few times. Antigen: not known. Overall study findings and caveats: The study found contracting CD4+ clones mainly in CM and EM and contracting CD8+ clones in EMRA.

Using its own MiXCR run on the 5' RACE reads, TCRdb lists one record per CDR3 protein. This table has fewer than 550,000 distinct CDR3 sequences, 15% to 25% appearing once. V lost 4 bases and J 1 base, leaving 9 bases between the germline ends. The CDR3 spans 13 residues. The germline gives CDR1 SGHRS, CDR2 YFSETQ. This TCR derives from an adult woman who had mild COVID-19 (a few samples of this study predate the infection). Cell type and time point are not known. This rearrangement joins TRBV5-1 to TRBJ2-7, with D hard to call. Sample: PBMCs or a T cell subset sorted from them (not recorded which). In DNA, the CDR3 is TGCGCCAGCAGCGGCGTTCCGTCCTACGAGCAGTACTTC. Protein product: CASSGVPSYEQYF.